This TCR beta chain was documented in a study of Graves' ophthalmopathy and Graves' hyperthyroidism. As concerns this clonotype: Its antigen remains unidentified.

Overall study findings and caveats: Blood repertoires reportedly contained most expanded thyroid clonotypes above 0.001 frequency.

TCR beta CDR3 amplification used RNA transcripts. Amplification began with first-round RT-PCR using HTBI primers, then second-round multiplex PCR was performed. TCRdb fed the multiplex PCR reads into MiXCR, producing one record per CDR3 protein. The sample consists of approximately 1.2 million distinct CDR3 sequences, about 35% of them appearing once. V was pared by 4 bases and J by 2 bases, with 16 bases between. The CDR3 loop spans 15 amino acids. In germline, CDR1 is SGHNT, CDR2 YYREEE (reference sequence). Hyperthyroidism was new, under 2 months, in patients aged 18 to 65. Certain patients, namely those with other autoimmune diseases, uncontrolled infections, pregnancy or lactation, were excluded. Diagnosis was based on clinical symptoms, serum thyroxine, TRAb, thyroid ultrasound and orbital computed tomography.

The clonotype originates from an adult man with Graves' hyperthyroidism. J is TRBJ2-7 and V is TRBV5-4; D uncertain. Material: peripheral blood or thyroid tissue (not recorded which). The DNA of the CDR3 is TGTGCCAGCAGCCCCCCTGGTCGAAGGGCCTACGAGCAGTACTTC. Amino acids: CASSPPGRRAYEQYF. Full variable domain (missing parts from reference TRBV5-4 and TRBJ2-7): ETGVTQSPTHLIKTRGQQVTLRCSSQSGHNTVSWYQQALGQGPQFIFQYYREEENGRGNFPPRFSGLQFPNYSSELNVNALELDDSALYLCASSPPGRRAYEQYFGPGTRLTVT.